The present T cell receptor (beta chain) was sequenced within a study of OX40 agonist ivuxolimab in advanced cancers. Turning to the study itself: Two cutaneous melanoma patients and one hepatocellular carcinoma patient, three in all, had partial responses. General study results and limits: Expanded clones were, on average, more numerous among CD8+ T cells than CD4+.

Per germline, CDR1 LNHDA and CDR2 SQIVND (reference sequence). The trim removed 10 bases at V and 3 bases at J, leaving 5 bases unmatched. This CDR3 contains 13 residues. Comments on this clone: Antigen specificity is unknown.

Systemic immunosuppression or a history of autoimmune disease excluded patients. The timepoints at which blood was sampled were baseline, cycle 4 day 1, and cycle 7 day 1. Clones were read by immunoSEQ multiplex PCR, and TCRdb kept only the in-frame ones, dropping some. The table records about 62,000 clones, 75% to 90% of them present only once. V gene TRBV19 combines with J gene TRBJ2-3, with TRBD1 matching over 9 bases. The sample consisted of CD4+ or CD8+ T cells sorted from blood, taken in a trial of the OX40 agonist ivuxolimab. The sequence was collected from an adult with an advanced solid tumor such as melanoma, head and neck, liver or kidney cancer. The CDR3 protein is CATRGQGTDTQYF. DNA of the CDR3: TGTGCCACCCGGGGACAGGGAACAGATACGCAGTATTTT.